The source of this TCR beta chain is a study of shared clonotypes between healthy human individuals. Whole-study context: Donor composition was a couple of women and a few men, aged 18 to 49.

Trimming took off 6 bases at V and 0 bases at J, with 5 bases between the two ends. CDR1 and CDR2 from the germline V gene are KGHSH and LQKENI. The CDR3 totals 12 residues. Around 32,000 T cell genomes, or roughly 180 ng DNA, went into the sorted-subset replicate PCRs. Per the original data handling: ImmunoSEQ junction-only sequences lacked quality scores, so their filtering differed. Sequenced by immunoSEQ multiplex PCR; TCRdb stores in-frame clones only, minus some. The DNA gave D and trimming, while V, J and clone size come from that table. The sample lists under 650,000 clones; 96% were seen once. Regarding this clone: The same CDR3 arises from other DNA sequences in this sample as well.

Caucasian adults residing in Nashville, Tennessee made up all the donors. The sequenced sample was naive CD4+ T cells sorted from blood. Noted subset: CD45RA+ positively selected. V gene TRBV18 combines with J gene TRBJ2-5; D remains ambiguous. The receptor was isolated from a woman aged 25 to 45 in good health. CDR3 protein: CASSQYQETQYF. The CDR3 nucleotides read TGTGCCAGCTCCCAGTACCAAGAGACCCAGTACTTC.